The entry below gives a single T cell receptor (beta chain) sequence along with its context. Its antigen is unidentified. The V end was cut by 3 bases, the J end by 7 bases, with 12 bases between. Germline loops: CDR1 KGHDR, CDR2 SFDVKD. The CDR3 extends over 14 amino acids. From genomic DNA, TCR beta CDR3 was amplified by two-round multiplex PCR. Round one of PCR was performed, and it used primers specific to each TRBV and TRBJ gene. MiXCR, applied by TCRdb to the multiplex PCR reads, yields one record per CDR3 protein. The data contain around 20,000 distinct CDR3 sequences, 45% to 70% of them singletons. The sample originates from a study of prognosis after radiotherapy for stage I lung cancer. Regarding the study as a whole: Compared with a median of roughly 9,400 beforehand, unique TCR clone counts dropped to 6,861 after stereotactic body radiation therapy.

The receptor comes from a donor aged 50 or older with non-small cell lung cancer. This specimen was PBMCs, taken before or after stereotactic body radiation therapy (not recorded which). V is TRBV24-1 and J is TRBJ1-5, with a tentative D call TRBD1 (5 bases). The CDR3 coding sequence is TGTGCCACCAGTGATACCCGGGGGGAACAGCCCCAGCATTTT. Translation gives CATSDTRGEQPQHF.